This TCR beta chain was documented in a study of blood T cells in healthy people across ages (dated by TCRdb to 2014 to 2015). In the study overall: In model experiments, roughly one uniquely barcoded TCR beta cDNA molecule per two T cells was captured by template switching. The study analyzed two additional independent replicas of 1 million unique cDNA reads from the same blood draw for two donors, one aged 18 to 30 and one aged 80 or older. The study measured age-related changes in TCR beta repertoire diversity using deep sequencing normalized with unique cDNA molecular identifiers. Donors were grouped into four age groups: young (average approximately 16 years), middle-aged (under 40), aged (about 59) and long-lived (about 90). Findings and caveats that apply to the study as a whole: Compared with the aged group, the long-lived group had more naive CD4+ T cells, fewer expanded clones and increased TCR diversity, a pattern suggesting age selection. Observed TCR beta diversity per million T cells fell roughly linearly with age, and a significant reduction was already apparent by age approximately 40. Since profiling was done on bulk unsorted PBMCs, naive and antigen-experienced compartments could not be conclusively compared. Because donor CMV infection status was unknown, age-related changes in expanded clonotypes were potentially confounded. Estimates of total diversity based on one million sequenced T cells were considered lower bounds and underestimates. Observed TCR beta diversity correlated strongly with the percentage of naive T cells measured by flow cytometry.

Systemically healthy Caucasian individuals from Russia, 35 to 40 in total and aged about 6 to 95 years, were included as donors. Each donor gave 8 to 10 milliliters of peripheral blood, drawn into EDTA-treated Vacutainer tubes. Ficoll-Paque density-gradient centrifugation was used to isolate PBMCs, with at least 6 million per sample. Total RNA was extracted from PBMCs with Trizol reagent, with at least 5 micrograms obtained per sample. For every donor, flow cytometry on a PBMC aliquot measured the percentage of naive CD45RAhigh/CD27high T cells. This clonotype appeared a few times. Its cognate antigen has yet to be identified. No base-level quality is on record; no much larger clone is a single base apart. Deletion took 4 bases off V and 4 bases off J, with a span of 16 bases between the germline ends. The germline V gene specifies MDHEN as CDR1 and SYDVKM as CDR2. The CDR3 spans 15 residues, from the cysteine through the phenylalanine. CDR3 DNA is the only sequence kept; it has 45 bases, read in frame from the first base.

The library relied on 5' RACE. Sequencing took place on an Illumina HiSeq 2500. A second PCR of roughly 6 to 11 cycles was run with a J-beta primer mix and a sample-barcoded 5' primer. Each TCR beta cDNA molecule received a unique molecular identifier from a template-switch 5' adaptor carrying 12 random nucleotides. At least 3 million CDR3-containing paired-end reads were obtained from each sample. First-strand cDNA synthesis was performed from all RNA using the Mint cDNA synthesis kit, with priming by a TRBC-specific oligonucleotide. All cDNA was treated with uracil-DNA glycosylase and then went through a first 18-cycle PCR with the universal primers M1SS and BC2_uni_R. The source study handled its data this way. Normalization of each sample was performed by random selection of 1 million high-quality reads, each carrying a distinct molecular identifier. Reads sharing molecular identifiers were discarded rather than binned into consensus sequences. CDR3 identification, clonotype clustering and error correction used MiTCR with a Q25 quality threshold and the strictest error-elimination algorithm. A nonparametric unseen species model using Euler transformation provided a lower-bound estimate of total TCR beta diversity. TCRdb redid the processing of the public reads, applying fastp at Q25 and MiXCR, and retained in-frame beta chains. When rows share a CDR3 protein, they turn into one entry using the most common DNA and genes. The V and J calls, along with clone size, are taken from TCRdb and not from the paper's own processing. In all, the sample holds approximately 780,000 distinct CDR3 sequences, and more than 25% of those were seen once. The ten largest clones capture around 3% of the sample.

Another study also made use of these data, one on T cells of mothers and their children. As the second study states: Donors were nine systemically healthy Caucasian individuals: three mothers and their six children. cDNA synthesis consumed the entire amount of extracted RNA, loaded at about 1.5 ug RNA in each 15 ul reaction. In the second PCR, the M1S primer added sample barcodes and 2-4 random nucleotides. Each mother yielded over 9.5 million TCR beta CDR3 reads and each child about 3 million reads. TCR recombination output is similarly shaped by thymic selection in related and unrelated pairs, with a minor effect exerted by inherited differences. Normalized repertoire overlap was always slightly but never significantly higher in related than unrelated mother-child pairs. With a sensitivity of approximately 100 clones per million clonotypes, no persistent microchimeric T cell clones were detected. To look for features that set related mother-child pairs apart from unrelated individuals, the researchers ran deep NGS to compare the TCR beta repertoires of mothers and children. Mothers averaged about 37 +/- 4 years of age and children averaged roughly 10 +/- 4 years. Libraries were sequenced on Illumina HiSeq 2000 with 100+100 nt paired-end reads after adapter ligation with NEBNext reagents. Mother and child libraries were prepared a month apart and sequenced in separate runs to prevent cross-contamination. Each donor had between 500,000 and 2,000,000 distinct TCR beta clonotypes identified. Naive TCR beta clonotypes were estimated from low-frequency clonotypes matched to each donor's FACS-determined naive share, without sorting.

The sample was blood. The sequence links TRBV28 to TRBJ1-1; D gene: possibly TRBD1, on 5 matching bases. The TCR comes from a boy between 10 and 17 years old in good health. The sequenced DNA: TGTGCCAGCAGTTCTTGGCTGGGGGTTATCACTGAAGCTTTCTTT. Its protein is CASSSWLGVITEAFF. The CDR3 plus the reference TRBV28 and TRBJ1-1 genes for the other parts give the full variable domain: DVKVTQSSRYLVKRTGEKVFLECVQDMDHENMFWYRQDPGLGLRLIYFSYDVKMKEKGDIPEGYSVSREKKERFSLILESASTNQTSMYLCASSSWLGVITEAFFGQGTRLTVV.